The clone carrying this T cell receptor (beta chain) was counted once. In Seattle, patients joined the study during active infection and were tracked longitudinally. In germline, CDR1 is MNHEY, CDR2 SVGAGI. CDR3 length: 15 residues. The V end lost 2 bases, the J end lost 3 bases, and 13 bases lay between the germline ends. These data belong to a study of blood T cell repertoires in COVID-19. Study summary: Samples taken during acute and convalescent COVID-19 were collected in the United States, Italy and Spain. The cDNA or gDNA used as material had been derived from T cells, B-cell-depleted T cells, or PBMCs.

Original methodology: Reference gene primer amplification yielded estimated nucleated cell counts. TCRdb keeps only in-frame clones here, not all; method: immunoSEQ multiplex PCR. V, J and clone size derive from that table, while D and trimming were established from the DNA sequence. Altogether some 450,000 clones are present, roughly 88% being singletons, with the ten largest covering roughly an eighth. The clonotype comes from a woman aged 45-59 years with COVID-19, enrolled during active disease. The specimen sequenced was peripheral blood. The chain joins TRBV6-5 to TRBJ2-5; D is ambiguous. The CDR3 reads CASSYDRRYEETQYF. The DNA of the CDR3 is TGTGCCAGCAGTTACGATCGGCGGTATGAAGAGACCCAGTACTTC.